Following are 10 T cell receptor beta chains from one sample sequenced in a study of blood T cell repertoires in COVID-19. This table comes from immunoSEQ multiplex PCR, and its TCRdb copy is limited to in-frame clones, with some not included. This sample has some 100,000 clones; roughly 92% occur once, and the top ten carry under 7.5%. The sequenced sample consisted of peripheral blood. These TCRs come from a man aged 65 to 85 with acute or convalescent COVID-19.

A word on this clone: Other DNA sequences from this sample encode an identical CDR3 as well. The chain employs TRBV3-1 (or the pseudogene TRBV3-2) and TRBJ1-2; 9 positions match TRBD1. The CDR3 is 14 amino acids. V was pared by 6 bases and J by 2 bases, with 4 bases of the junction left unmatched. The germline V gene encodes CDR1 LGHDT and CDR2 YNNKEL (reference sequence). The CDR3 protein is CASSHGQGNYGYTF. As DNA, the CDR3 is TGTGCCAGCAGTCACGGACAGGGGAACTATGGCTACACCTTC.

This chain connects TRBV11-2 to TRBJ1-3; D is uncertain. Germline V gene sequence: CDR1 SGHAT, CDR2 FQNNGV. V was clipped by 5 bases and J by 6 bases, with 20 bases between them. The CDR3 is 16 amino acids. The chain's CDR3 is CASSPSWGALENTIYF. The CDR3 DNA follows: TGTGCCAGCAGCCCGTCCTGGGGAGCTCTGGAAAACACCATATATTTT.

The rearrangement uses TRBV4-1 and TRBJ2-5; TRBD2 might be the D (7 bases). Trimming shortened V by 0 bases and J by 1 base, and 12 bases separated the two germline ends. This CDR3 has 16 amino acids. The germline V gene encodes CDR1 MGHRA and CDR2 YSYEKL. CDR3 coding DNA: TGCGCCAGCAGCCAAGAAAGACGGGGGGCCCAAGAGACCCAGTACTTC. This codes for CASSQERRGAQETQYF.

This clone was recorded at least ten times. The rearrangement joins TRBV6-5 to TRBJ1-2, with no clear D. This CDR3 has 14 residues. Germline CDR1 and CDR2: MNHEY and SVGAGI. V was pared by 4 bases and J by 4 bases, with 13 bases between. The CDR3 loop reads CASSLRGIGYGYTF. DNA for the CDR3: TGTGCCAGCAGTTTAAGAGGGATTGGCTATGGCTACACCTTC.

CDR3 sequence: CASSPRQGRSEQFF. In DNA, the CDR3 is TGTGCCAGCAGCCCGCGACAGGGAAGAAGTGAGCAGTTCTTC. V usage is TRBV2 and J usage is TRBJ2-1, with TRBD1 matching over 7 bases. J gave up 9 bases and V 6 bases, and 11 bases lay outside the gene matches. CDR3 length: 14 residues. Germline V lookup: CDR1 SNHLY, CDR2 FYNNEI.

The J gene is TRBJ2-1, the V gene TRBV6-1, with 7 bases fitting TRBD2. V trimming: 4 bases; J trimming: 4 bases; junction bases outside the gene matches: 13. The germline V gene encodes CDR1 MNHNS and CDR2 SASEGT. The CDR3 runs to 17 residues. The CDR3 sequence is CASSGGGQRRIYNEQFF. In nucleotides, the CDR3 is TGTGCCAGCAGTGGGGGGGGTCAGCGTAGAATTTACAATGAGCAGTTCTTC.

The V call is TRBV12-3 or TRBV12-4, the J call TRBJ1-3; D is unresolved. Between the trimmed V and J ends, which lost 6 bases and 4 bases, there was a span of 10 bases. CDR3 length equals 13 residues. Here the CDR3 reads CASRQILGNTIYF. CDR3 bases: TGTGCCAGCAGACAAATCCTCGGAAACACCATATATTTT.

The V and J genes are TRBV3-1 (or the pseudogene TRBV3-2) and TRBJ2-1; possibly TRBD1 for D (5 bases). The V and J ends lost 0 bases and 6 bases respectively, with 18 bases between them. Germline V gene data show CDR1 as LGHDT and CDR2 as YNNKEL (reference sequence). This CDR3 has 17 residues. For the CDR3, the DNA is TGTGCCAGCAGCCAAGATCCCTGGCAGGGCAGGAGCAATGAGCAGTTCTTC. Translated, it gives CASSQDPWQGRSNEQFF.

The DNA for the CDR3 is TGTGCCAGCAGTCACACAGGGGTAGGTGAAGCTTTCTTT. It yields the protein CASSHTGVGEAFF. The chain couples TRBV6-5 to TRBJ1-1; 7 nucleotides align to TRBD1. CDR1 and CDR2 (germline): MNHEY, SVGAGI. J was trimmed by 7 bases and V by 5 bases; bases with no gene match: 7. CDR3 length: 13 residues.

The chain joins TRBV3-1 (or the pseudogene TRBV3-2) to TRBJ2-2; no definite D call. The CDR3 covers 14 residues. Looked up from germline, CDR1 is LGHDT and CDR2 is YNNKEL (reference sequence). V was shortened by 1 base and J by 6 bases, with 9 bases between the two germline ends. DNA of the CDR3: TGTGCCAGCAGCCAAGTTGGCCTCTCCGGGGAGCTGTTTTTT. Translated: CASSQVGLSGELFF.